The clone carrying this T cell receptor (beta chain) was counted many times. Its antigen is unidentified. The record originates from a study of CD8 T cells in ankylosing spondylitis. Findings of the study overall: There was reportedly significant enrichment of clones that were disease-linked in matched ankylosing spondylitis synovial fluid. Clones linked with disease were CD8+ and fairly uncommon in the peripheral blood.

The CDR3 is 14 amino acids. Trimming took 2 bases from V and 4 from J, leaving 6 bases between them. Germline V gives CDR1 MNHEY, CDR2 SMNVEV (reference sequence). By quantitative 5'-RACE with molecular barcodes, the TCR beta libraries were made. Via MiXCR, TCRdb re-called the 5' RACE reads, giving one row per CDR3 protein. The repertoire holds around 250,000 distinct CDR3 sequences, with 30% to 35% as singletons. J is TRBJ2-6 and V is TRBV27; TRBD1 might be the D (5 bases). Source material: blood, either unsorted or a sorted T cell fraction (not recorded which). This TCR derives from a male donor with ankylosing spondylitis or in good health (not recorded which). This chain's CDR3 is CASSLQGGANVLTF. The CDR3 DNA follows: TGTGCCAGCAGTTTACAGGGAGGGGCCAACGTCCTGACTTTC.